This T cell receptor (beta chain) appears in the sequencing data of a study of blood T cell repertoires in COVID-19. This table comes from immunoSEQ multiplex PCR, and its TCRdb copy is limited to in-frame clones, with some not included. The data hold around 110,000 clones, with 90% observed a single time. Germline CDR1 and CDR2: GTSNPN and SVGIG (reference sequence). CDR3 size: 14 residues. Trimming shortened V by 0 bases and J by 4 bases, and 12 bases separated the two germline ends. The sample comprised peripheral blood. This clonotype originated in a human donor with active COVID-19. The donor label of this sample is uncertain. The chain links TRBV30 to TRBJ1-2; a weak D match, TRBD1 (5 bases). The CDR3 DNA is TGTGCCTGGAGTGTCGGGGGGGATGGCTATGGCTACACCTTC. Protein sequence: CAWSVGGDGYGYTF. Full variable domain (outside the CDR3, taken from reference TRBV30 and TRBJ1-2): SQTIHQWPATLVQPVGSPLSLECTVEGTSNPNLYWYRQAAGRGLQLLFYSVGIGQISSEVPQNLSASRPQDRQFILSSKKLLLSDSGFYLCAWSVGGDGYGYTFGSGTRLTVV.